The source of this T cell receptor (beta chain) is a study of OX40 agonist ivuxolimab in advanced cancers. The overall study: At 0.01 to 10 mg/kg, ivuxolimab was administered intravenously to patients every 2 weeks. At under 85% male, the cohort had a mean age of 60 years, ranging from roughly 20 to 90. Overall study results and limits: Partly responding patients at 0.1-3.0 mg/kg showed some of the smallest clonal expansion. The study found that CD8+ T cells averaged more expanded clones than CD4+.

The CDR3 spans 14 residues. CDR1 and CDR2 from the germline V gene are SGHKS and YYEKEE (reference sequence). V lost 4 bases to trimming and J lost 3 bases, with 14 bases between them. Of note for this clone: Its matching antigen is unknown.

TCRdb's copy holds only in-frame clones and misses some; the assay was immunoSEQ multiplex PCR. The sample shows 45,000 to 65,000 clones, 88% of them seen only once. This receptor was identified in an adult with an advanced solid tumor such as melanoma, head and neck, liver or kidney cancer. The input for sequencing was CD4+ or CD8+ T cells sorted from blood, taken in a trial of the OX40 agonist ivuxolimab. The chain combines TRBV5-5 with TRBJ2-7; the D call may be TRBD1 or TRBD2 (5 bases each). The CDR3 is CASSEGAGYYEQYF. In DNA form, the CDR3 reads TGTGCCAGCAGCGAGGGAGCAGGGTACTACGAGCAGTACTTC.